This TCR beta chain was captured by sequencing in a study of cytomegalovirus exposure and HLA in healthy donors. Study-wide results and caveats: TCR beta V- and J-gene trimming, according to a later analysis, was linked to a missense DCLRE1C variant. Within an earlier analysis, most TCR beta V segments proved productive either about 87% or about 30% of the time. It was likely that a cluster of highly shared sequence variants was a sequencing artifact.

CDR1 and CDR2 from the germline V gene are ENHRY and SYGVKD. CDR3 length: 13 residues. V was trimmed by 6 bases and J by 5 bases, leaving 13 bases between them. Concerning this clone itself: The antigen is not known.

PCR primers comprised 60 Vbeta and 13 Jbeta primers. In the original processing: There were about 88 million unique TCR beta chains by a later count, and some 10 million of them were shared. Profiling relied on immunoSEQ multiplex PCR, and the TCRdb table lists in-frame clones only, not all of them. V and J calls and clone size are copied from that table; D and trimming were computed from the DNA. This table holds under 100,000 clones, 65% to 80% found once. The TCR sequence derives from a woman aged 50 to 65 in good health and CMV-seropositive. The rearrangement uses TRBV10-3 and TRBJ1-1, with D maybe TRBD1 (5 bases). The sequencing input was PBMCs. The CDR3 here is CAIRGREDTEAFF. In nucleotides, the CDR3 is TGTGCCATCAGGGGCAGGGAAGATACTGAAGCTTTCTTT.